A single TCR beta chain is shown here with its context. Just one base apart from a much larger clone, this may be a read error. The data originate from a study of molecular identifiers for immune sequencing clone quantification. Naive CD8 T cell sorting was performed on the CD8+CD4-CCR7+CD45RA+ phenotype. The length of the CDR3 is 12 residues. Germline loops: CDR1 SGDLS, CDR2 YYNGEE. V lost 4 bases to trimming and J lost 6 bases; unmatched junction nucleotides: 3. TCRdb itself ran the PCR reads through MiXCR, one entry per CDR3 protein. The sample lists just under 20,000 distinct CDR3 sequences; about a fifth were seen once.

V is TRBV9 and J is TRBJ2-7, with TRBD1 matching over 8 bases. The sequence was obtained from a human donor in good health. Some libraries in this study had Jurkat cell RNA spiked in. Sequenced sample: naive CD8+ T cells from blood, with Jurkat cell RNA spiked in. Subset given: FACS-sorted CD8+CD4-CCR7+CD45RA+ naive T cells. The CDR3, as DNA: TGTGCCAGCAGCTGGACAGGGAGCGAGCAGTACTTC. Its protein product is CASSWTGSEQYF.